The rows below give T cell receptor beta chains drawn from one sample of a study of spatial heterogeneity in lung cancer. TCRdb re-called the 5' RACE reads through MiXCR, storing one row per CDR3 protein. The sample gives about 40,000 distinct CDR3 sequences, 5% to 5.5% of which show up once; 25% is in the top ten. This material consisted of PBMCs, taken at surgery. The source is a female donor with early-stage non-small cell lung cancer. The CDR3 runs from the conserved cysteine through the conserved F or W. D genes are given only for firm matches. Rows may omit the clone size; those that give it use once, few, many or a size class.

size: many
D: .
V: TRBV4-1
J: TRBJ1-1
DNA: TGCGCCAGCAGCCGGTACAGGGAGGGGTGGACGAACACTGAAGCTTTCTTT
CDR3: CASSRYREGWTNTEAFF

size: many
D: TRBD1
V: TRBV5-1
J: TRBJ2-7
DNA: TGCGCCAGCAGCCCCGGACAGGGGATGATTTCCTACGAGCAGTACTTC
CDR3: CASSPGQGMISYEQYF

size: many
D: .
V: TRBV3-1
J: TRBJ2-2
DNA: TGTGCCAGCATTGGACCAACGAACACCGGGGAGCTGTTTTTT
CDR3: CASIGPTNTGELFF

size: many
D: .
V: TRBV5-1
J: TRBJ2-1
DNA: TGCGCCAGCAGCTGGGACGGTGGGAATGAGCAGTTCTTC
CDR3: CASSWDGGNEQFF

size: many
D: .
V: TRBV20-1
J: TRBJ2-2
DNA: TGCAGTGTTTCGTTGGGAAGCGACACCGGGGAGCTGTTTTTT
CDR3: CSVSLGSDTGELFF

size: .
D: TRBD2
V: TRBV2
J: TRBJ2-5
DNA: TGTGCCAGCACCGGGGGGGAGACCCAGTACTTC
CDR3: CASTGGETQYF

size: many
D: TRBD1
V: TRBV10-3
J: TRBJ1-2
DNA: TGTGCCATCAGTGAGGCTAACCCTACAGGGGGCGTGAATGGCTACACCTTC
CDR3: CAISEANPTGGVNGYTF

size: few
D: .
V: TRBV9
J: TRBJ2-5
DNA: TGTGCCAGCAGCCCTTTGACGGGGATACAAGAGACCCAGTACTTC
CDR3: CASSPLTGIQETQYF

size: many
D: .
V: TRBV12-3/TRBV12-4
J: TRBJ1-1
DNA: TGTGCCAGCAGTTATTCGAACACTGAAGCTTTCTTT
CDR3: CASSYSNTEAFF

size: few
D: .
V: TRBV30
J: TRBJ1-2
DNA: TGTGCCTGGAGTGGAGGTGGCTATGGCTACACCTTC
CDR3: CAWSGGGYGYTF

size: .
D: .
V: TRBV6-5
J: TRBJ2-2
DNA: TGTGCCAGCAGCTGGAGAGGGGAGGAAACCGGGGAGCTGTTTTTT
CDR3: CASSWRGEETGELFF

size: few
D: TRBD2
V: TRBV9
J: TRBJ2-5
DNA: TGTGCCAGCAGCGCTAGCGGGGGGCGCCAAGAGACCCAGTACTTC
CDR3: CASSASGGRQETQYF

size: .
D: .
V: TRBV13
J: TRBJ2-5
DNA: TGTGCCAGCAGCTTTCCAGGGTGGGAGACCCAGTACTTC
CDR3: CASSFPGWETQYF

size: .
D: .
V: TRBV3-1
J: TRBJ1-5
DNA: TGTGCCAGCAGCCAAGCCCGGGGCCAGCCCCAGCATTTT
CDR3: CASSQARGQPQHF

size: many
D: .
V: TRBV6-5
J: TRBJ1-2
DNA: TGTGCCAGCAGTTACTCGAGTGCCTATGGCTACACCTTC
CDR3: CASSYSSAYGYTF

size: .
D: .
V: TRBV6-2/TRBV6-3
J: TRBJ1-6
DNA: TGTGCCAGCAGTTACCCGCAGGGAAGCTCCTATAATTCACCCCTCCACTTT
CDR3: CASSYPQGSSYNSPLHF

size: few
D: TRBD2
V: TRBV18
J: TRBJ2-1
DNA: TGTGCCATCCCCACCACAGTCGGGGGGGGAGGCAATGAGCAGTTCTTC
CDR3: CAIPTTVGGGGNEQFF

size: many
D: TRBD2
V: TRBV3-1
J: TRBJ2-7
DNA: TGTGCCAGCAGCCGGACTAGCGGCGCCTACGAGCAGTACTTC
CDR3: CASSRTSGAYEQYF

size: many
D: .
V: TRBV29-1
J: TRBJ1-1
DNA: TGCAGCGTTGGGTTCAGCACTGAAGCTTTCTTT
CDR3: CSVGFSTEAFF

size: many
D: TRBD1
V: TRBV18
J: TRBJ1-1
DNA: TGTGCCAGCTCACTAGGGACAGGGAGTGGCACTGAAGCTTTCTTT
CDR3: CASSLGTGSGTEAFF

size: many
D: TRBD1
V: TRBV19
J: TRBJ1-2
DNA: TGTGCCAGTAGTATAGCTCGGGACAGGATAAACTATGGCTACACCTTC
CDR3: CASSIARDRINYGYTF

size: few
D: TRBD2
V: TRBV2
J: TRBJ2-7
DNA: TGTGCCAGCAGTAAAGAGCGGGGGGGATACTACGAGCAGTACTTC
CDR3: CASSKERGGYYEQYF

size: many
D: .
V: TRBV29-1
J: TRBJ1-1
DNA: TGCAGCGCCATCCTCCAGGGGCTCACTGAAGCTTTCTTT
CDR3: CSAILQGLTEAFF

size: many
D: .
V: TRBV27
J: TRBJ2-7
DNA: TGTGCCAGCAGTTTCGCCGGGAAGCGCTACGAGCAGTACTTC
CDR3: CASSFAGKRYEQYF

size: many
D: .
V: TRBV12-3/TRBV12-4
J: TRBJ2-1
DNA: TGTGCCAGCAGTCCCCTTGGACCGGTTGGTGAGCAGTTCTTC
CDR3: CASSPLGPVGEQFF

size: many
D: .
V: TRBV19
J: TRBJ1-5
DNA: TGTGCCAGTAGTATCAAGGACACAAGCAATCAGCCCCAGCATTTT
CDR3: CASSIKDTSNQPQHF

size: many
D: .
V: TRBV14
J: TRBJ1-1
DNA: TGTGCCAGCAGCCAAGATCTTAAGGAGAACACTGAAGCTTTCTTT
CDR3: CASSQDLKENTEAFF

size: .
D: TRBD1
V: TRBV9
J: TRBJ1-2
DNA: TGTGCCAGCAGCCCGGGACAGGGGCCATATGGCTACACCTTC
CDR3: CASSPGQGPYGYTF

size: many
D: .
V: TRBV19
J: TRBJ2-1
DNA: TGTGCCAGTAGTGTTACAGGAGGGGACTACAATGAGCAGTTCTTC
CDR3: CASSVTGGDYNEQFF

size: many
D: TRBD1
V: TRBV18
J: TRBJ1-1
DNA: TGTGCCAGCTCCCCAAGACAGGGGGTGGGTGAAGCTTTCTTT
CDR3: CASSPRQGVGEAFF

size: many
D: .
V: TRBV20-1
J: TRBJ1-5
DNA: TGCAGTGCTAGGGGAGATAGCAATCAGCCCCAGCATTTT
CDR3: CSARGDSNQPQHF

size: few
D: TRBD2
V: TRBV4-2
J: TRBJ2-1
DNA: TGTGCCAGCAGCCGAGCGGGGGAAACCTACAATGAGCAGTTCTTC
CDR3: CASSRAGETYNEQFF

size: many
D: .
V: TRBV9
J: TRBJ1-2
DNA: TGTGCCAGCAGCGTAGAGGTAGAGGGCGGCTACACCTTC
CDR3: CASSVEVEGGYTF

size: few
D: TRBD1
V: TRBV5-6
J: TRBJ1-4
DNA: TGTGCCAGCAGCGCGCTTACAGGGGCAACTAATGAAAAACTGTTTTTT
CDR3: CASSALTGATNEKLFF

size: many
D: TRBD2
V: TRBV7-9
J: TRBJ2-7
DNA: TGTGCCAGCAGCTACGTGACTAGCGGGGACTACGAGCAGTACTTC
CDR3: CASSYVTSGDYEQYF

size: many
D: .
V: TRBV10-3
J: TRBJ1-6
DNA: TGTGCCGGCCAGGGACCCCAAATAGCCTATAATTCACCCCTCCACTTT
CDR3: CAGQGPQIAYNSPLHF

size: many
D: .
V: TRBV7-8
J: TRBJ2-3
DNA: TGTGCCAGCAGCCCGATTGACGGGACCACAGATACGCAGTATTTT
CDR3: CASSPIDGTTDTQYF

size: many
D: .
V: TRBV12-3/TRBV12-4
J: TRBJ2-7
DNA: TGTGCCAGCAGTTGGGACCCTCGGGGTTACGAGCAGTACTTC
CDR3: CASSWDPRGYEQYF

size: many
D: TRBD1
V: TRBV5-4
J: TRBJ1-2
DNA: TGTGCCAGCAGCTCGGACAGGGGGCAAGGTGGCTACACCTTC
CDR3: CASSSDRGQGGYTF

size: many
D: TRBD1
V: TRBV7-6
J: TRBJ2-5
DNA: TGTGCCAGCAGCTCGCTCCGGGACAGGGGCACAGAGACCCAGTACTTC
CDR3: CASSSLRDRGTETQYF

size: few
D: TRBD1
V: TRBV5-1
J: TRBJ2-5
DNA: TGCGCCAGCAGCTCCACAGGGGTACAAGAGACCCAGTACTTC
CDR3: CASSSTGVQETQYF

size: few
D: .
V: TRBV7-2
J: TRBJ2-6
DNA: TGTGCCAGCAGGGTCACCTCTGGGGCCAACGTCCTGACTTTC
CDR3: CASRVTSGANVLTF